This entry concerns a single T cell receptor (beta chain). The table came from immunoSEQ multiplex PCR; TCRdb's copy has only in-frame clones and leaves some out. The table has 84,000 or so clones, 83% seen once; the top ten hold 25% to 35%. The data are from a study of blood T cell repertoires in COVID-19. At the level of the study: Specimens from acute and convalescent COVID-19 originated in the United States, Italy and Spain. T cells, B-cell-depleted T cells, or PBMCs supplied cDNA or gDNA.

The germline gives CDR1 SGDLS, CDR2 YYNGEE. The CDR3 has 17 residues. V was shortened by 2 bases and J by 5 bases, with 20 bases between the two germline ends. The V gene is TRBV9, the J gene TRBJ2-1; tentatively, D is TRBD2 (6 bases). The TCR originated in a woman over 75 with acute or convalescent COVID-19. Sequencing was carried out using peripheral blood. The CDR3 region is CASSVTGSGPSDNEQFF. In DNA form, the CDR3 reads TGTGCCAGCAGCGTTACGGGGAGCGGGCCTAGCGACAATGAGCAGTTCTTC. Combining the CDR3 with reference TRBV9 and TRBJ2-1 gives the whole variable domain DSGVTQTPKHLITATGQRVTLRCSPRSGDLSVYWYQQSLDQGLQFLIQYYNGEERAKGNILERFSAQQFPDLHSELNLSSLELGDSALYFCASSVTGSGPSDNEQFFGPGTRLTVL.